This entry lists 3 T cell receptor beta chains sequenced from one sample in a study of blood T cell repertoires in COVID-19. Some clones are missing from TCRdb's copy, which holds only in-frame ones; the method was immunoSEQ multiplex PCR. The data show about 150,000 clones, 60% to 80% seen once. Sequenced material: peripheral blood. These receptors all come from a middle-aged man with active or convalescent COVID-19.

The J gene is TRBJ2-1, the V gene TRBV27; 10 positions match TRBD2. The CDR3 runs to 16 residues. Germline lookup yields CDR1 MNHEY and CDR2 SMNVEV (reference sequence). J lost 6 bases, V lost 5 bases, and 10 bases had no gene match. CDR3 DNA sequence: TGTGCCAGCAGTCGGAAAGCGGGAGGGGCCTCCAATGAGCAGTTCTTC. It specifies CASSRKAGGASNEQFF.

CDR3 region: CASSDGQAYSPLHF. The CDR3 DNA follows: TGTGCCAGTAGCGACGGACAGGCGTATTCACCCCTCCACTTT. The gene calls are TRBV19 and TRBJ1-6; 7 bases match TRBD1. This CDR3 is built from 14 residues. With 6 bases clipped from V and 8 bases from J, the junction kept 7 bases outside the gene matches. CDR1 and CDR2 (germline): LNHDA, SQIVND (reference sequence).

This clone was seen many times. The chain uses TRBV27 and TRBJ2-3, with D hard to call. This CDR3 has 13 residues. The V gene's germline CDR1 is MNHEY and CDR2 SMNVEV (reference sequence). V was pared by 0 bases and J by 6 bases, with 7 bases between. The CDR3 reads CASSLSSWDTQYF. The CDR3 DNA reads TGTGCCAGCAGTTTATCGAGTTGGGATACGCAGTATTTT.